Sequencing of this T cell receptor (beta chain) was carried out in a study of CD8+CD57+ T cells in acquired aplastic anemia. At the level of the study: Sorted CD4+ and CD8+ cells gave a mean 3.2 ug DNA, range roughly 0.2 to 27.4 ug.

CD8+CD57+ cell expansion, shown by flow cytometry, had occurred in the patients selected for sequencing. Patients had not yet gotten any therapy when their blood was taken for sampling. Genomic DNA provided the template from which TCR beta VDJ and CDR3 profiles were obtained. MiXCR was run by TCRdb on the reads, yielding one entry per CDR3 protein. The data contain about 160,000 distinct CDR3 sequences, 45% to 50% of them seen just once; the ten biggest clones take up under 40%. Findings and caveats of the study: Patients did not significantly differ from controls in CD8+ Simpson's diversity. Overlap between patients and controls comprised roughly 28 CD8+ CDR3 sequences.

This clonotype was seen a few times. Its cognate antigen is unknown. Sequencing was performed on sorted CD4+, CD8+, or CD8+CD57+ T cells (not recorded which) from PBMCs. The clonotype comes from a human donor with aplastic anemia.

The CDR3 sequence is CASSDGTGKAFF. In DNA, the CDR3 is TGTGCCAGCAGCGACGGGACGGGTAAAGCTTTCTTT. This chain joins TRBV7-7 and TRBJ1-1, with a tentative D call TRBD1 (5 bases). V lost 5 bases and J 9 bases, leaving 13 bases between the germline ends. Germline CDR1 and CDR2: SSHAT and FNYEAQ (reference sequence). This CDR3 has 12 residues.